Listed below are T cell receptor beta chains from one sample, sequenced in a study of T cells in Graves' hyperthyroidism and ophthalmopathy. One entry per CDR3 protein, called by TCRdb with MiXCR from the multiplex PCR reads. The sample has 660,000 or so distinct CDR3 sequences, about a fifth seen once. The sequencing sample was made of blood. Source of these receptors: a man younger than 40 with Graves' ophthalmopathy. Each CDR3 is given with its conserved first and last residue. The D gene is left open where the match is weak. Size is omitted from some rows. Given values are once, few, many or a class for expanded clones.

J | V | size | D | DNA | CDR3
TRBJ2-1 | TRBV5-1 | many | NA | TGCGCCAGCAGCTCAACAGGGATGGTCTATGAGCAGTTCTTC | CASSSTGMVYEQFF
TRBJ2-7 | TRBV6-1 | many | NA | TGTGCCAGCAGCCAGTCCTACGAGCAGTACTTC | CASSQSYEQYF
TRBJ2-1 | TRBV11-2 | NA | NA | TGTGCCAGCAGCTTATTACAGGGAAATGAGCAGTTCTTC | CASSLLQGNEQFF
TRBJ2-7 | TRBV27 | few | TRBD1 | TGTGCCAGCAGGACCGGGACAGAGGGGTCCTACGAGCAGTACTTC | CASRTGTEGSYEQYF
TRBJ2-7 | TRBV28 | NA | NA | TGTGCCAGCAGGTCTCAGGGGAATGCGCGGGGCGAGCAGTACTTC | CASRSQGNARGEQYF
TRBJ2-7 | TRBV27 | NA | NA | TGTGCCAGCAGTTCCCAATCCGGGACTTCCACCCACGAGCAGTACTTC | CASSSQSGTSTHEQYF
TRBJ2-1 | TRBV28 | NA | NA | TGTACCAGCAGTTTAGACGGTAGCTCCTACAATGAGCAGTTCTTC | CTSSLDGSSYNEQFF
TRBJ2-7 | TRBV20-1 | few | NA | TGCAGTGCTAGGGGCGGGGCCGCCTACGAGCAGTACTTC | CSARGGAAYEQYF
TRBJ2-2 | TRBV11-3 | NA | NA | TGTGCCAGCAGCTCCAGTCGGGCAGCCGGGGAGCTGTTTTTT | CASSSSRAAGELFF
TRBJ1-5 | TRBV4-1 | NA | TRBD1 | TGCGCCAGCAGCCACCTGGGACAGGGAGGACAGCCCCAGCATTTT | CASSHLGQGGQPQHF
TRBJ2-3 | TRBV7-9 | NA | TRBD2 | TGTGCCAGCAGCCAGACTAGCGGGACCACAGATACGCAGTATTTT | CASSQTSGTTDTQYF
TRBJ2-3 | TRBV5-1 | NA | TRBD1 | TGCGCCAGCAGCCGGAGGACAGGGGAATTCACAGATACGCAGTATTTT | CASSRRTGEFTDTQYF
TRBJ1-1 | TRBV18 | NA | NA | TGTGCCAGCTCACCACGGGGGGCTGGCACTGAAGCTTTCTTT | CASSPRGAGTEAFF
TRBJ1-4 | TRBV5-1 | many | NA | TGCGCCAGCAGCTCCGGACAGATTAATGAAAAACTGTTTTTT | CASSSGQINEKLFF
TRBJ1-1 | TRBV7-9 | few | NA | TGTGCCAGCAGCCGAGACACGGTTCCTGAAGCTTTCTTT | CASSRDTVPEAFF
TRBJ2-7 | TRBV20-1 | NA | TRBD1 | TGCAGTGCTAGAGACCCCGGACAGGGGGCCTCCTACGAGCAGTACTTC | CSARDPGQGASYEQYF
TRBJ2-1 | TRBV6-5 | many | TRBD1 | TGTGCCAGCAGTTACTCAGGGACAGACTACAATGAGCAGTTCTTC | CASSYSGTDYNEQFF
TRBJ2-7 | TRBV2 | many | NA | TGTGCCAGCAGTTTTGCCGGCCACGAGCAGTACTTC | CASSFAGHEQYF
TRBJ2-1 | TRBV6-6 | few | TRBD2 | TGTGCCAGCAGTTACCACACGGGACTAGCTCCCCACAATGAGCAGTTCTTC | CASSYHTGLAPHNEQFF
TRBJ1-1 | TRBV2 | many | NA | TGTGCCAGCAGTACAGGGACTATGAACACTGAAGCTTTCTTT | CASSTGTMNTEAFF
TRBJ1-1 | TRBV10-2 | few | NA | TGCGCCAGCAGTGATCTACGGACCACCTTTGAAGCTTTCTTT | CASSDLRTTFEAFF
TRBJ2-1 | TRBV24-1 | many | NA | TGTGCCACCTCACGCGCCATCGATAATGAGCAGTTCTTC | CATSRAIDNEQFF
TRBJ2-1 | TRBV30 | many | NA | TGTGCCTGGGGTGCCGCCGACAGGTGGGGAGAGCAGTTCTTC | CAWGAADRWGEQFF
TRBJ2-5 | TRBV9 | few | TRBD1 | TGTGCCAGCAGCGTAGAGGGACAGGGCGAGACCCAGTACTTC | CASSVEGQGETQYF
TRBJ1-2 | TRBV24-1 | NA | TRBD1 | TGTGCCACCAGCACGGGACAGGTGTATGGCTACACCTTC | CATSTGQVYGYTF
TRBJ2-5 | TRBV12-3/TRBV12-4 | many | NA | TGTGCCAGCAGTTTGGAGGGTTTTGGAGAGACCCAGTACTTC | CASSLEGFGETQYF
TRBJ1-5 | TRBV20-1 | few | NA | TGCAGTGCTAGATCAGGGTCGGGGAGCAATCAGCCCCAGCATTTT | CSARSGSGSNQPQHF
TRBJ2-1 | TRBV3-1 | few | NA | TGTGCCAGCAGCCAAGATAAAGGAGTCTACAATGAGCAGTTCTTC | CASSQDKGVYNEQFF
TRBJ1-6 | TRBV28 | few | TRBD1 | TGTGCCAGCAGAAGACAGGGGTGGTATTCACCCCTCCACTTT | CASRRQGWYSPLHF